Listed here are 19 T cell receptor beta chains from one sample, sequenced in a study of cytomegalovirus exposure and HLA in healthy donors. PCR was performed using 60 Vbeta and 13 Jbeta primers. Clones were sequenced by immunoSEQ multiplex PCR, and TCRdb holds only the in-frame ones, with some missing. Here the sample spans about 110,000 clones, around three quarters being singletons. The sequenced sample consisted of PBMCs. Receptor source: a woman aged 18-30 years in good health and CMV-seropositive.

The genes are TRBV6-5 and TRBJ2-1; no clear D gene. This CDR3 spans 12 amino acids. Trimming left V 6 bases short and J 10 bases short, with 13 bases between. Germline V lookup: CDR1 MNHEY, CDR2 SVGAGI. This chain's CDR3 is CASSQDGTEQFF. CDR3 bases: TGTGCCAGCAGCCAGGATGGCACCGAGCAGTTCTTC.

This clone was observed a few times. The chain combines TRBV30 with TRBJ2-7; tentatively, D is TRBD1 (6 bases). V shed 2 bases and J shed 0 bases, with 11 bases lying between them. The germline V gene has CDR1 GTSNPN and CDR2 SVGIG (reference sequence). The CDR3 consists of 14 residues. CDR3 bases: TGTGCCTGGAGTTCACAGGGCCTCTCCTACGAGCAGTACTTC. Its translation is CAWSSQGLSYEQYF.

This chain uses TRBV5-6 with TRBJ2-7; D is perhaps TRBD2 (7 bases). Trimming took 4 bases from V and 12 from J, leaving 17 bases between them. The CDR3 has 12 residues. The germline gives CDR1 SGHDT, CDR2 YYEEEE. As DNA, the CDR3 is TGTGCCAGCAGCCCAGACAGGCGGGAGTGGTACTTC. Protein sequence: CASSPDRREWYF. The full variable domain, with the rest looked up from reference TRBV5-6 and TRBJ2-7, is DAGVTQSPTHLIKTRGQQVTLRCSPKSGHDTVSWYQQALGQGPQFIFQYYEEEERQRGNFPDRFSGHQFPNYSSELNVNALLLGDSALYLCASSPDRREWYFGPGTRLTVT.

The chain joins TRBV18 to TRBJ1-1; 8 bases map to TRBD1. The CDR3 totals 15 residues. Germline V gene data show CDR1 as KGHSH and CDR2 as LQKENI. The V segment lost 3 bases and the J segment 4 bases; nucleotides outside the gene matches: 7. The CDR3 loop is CASSPQTGVVTEAFF. The CDR3 DNA follows: TGTGCCAGCTCACCGCAGACAGGGGTGGTCACTGAAGCTTTCTTT. Full variable domain (outside the CDR3, taken from reference TRBV18 and TRBJ1-1): NAGVMQNPRHLVRRRGQEARLRCSPMKGHSHVYWYRQLPEEGLKFMVYLQKENIIDESGMPKERFSAEFPKEGPSILRIQQVVRGDSAAYFCASSPQTGVVTEAFFGQGTRLTVV.

The rearrangement uses TRBV4-1 and TRBJ1-4, with D uncertain. Germline CDR1 and CDR2: MGHRA and YSYEKL. Trimming took 0 bases from V and 7 from J, leaving 12 bases between them. This CDR3 has 15 amino acids. The CDR3 spells CASSQDLSGGEKLFF. The CDR3 DNA reads as TGCGCCAGCAGCCAAGATCTGTCCGGCGGTGAAAAACTGTTTTTT.

V is TRBV11-2 and J is TRBJ2-7, with D maybe TRBD1 (8 bases). Germline V CDR1 and CDR2: SGHAT, FQNNGV. The CDR3 has 16 residues. The ends were cut back, 5 bases at V and 2 bases at J, with 19 bases in the middle. The CDR3: CASSPLRGTGAYEQYF. The CDR3 nucleotides read TGTGCCAGCAGCCCCCTGCGGGGGACAGGAGCCTACGAGCAGTACTTC.

The genes are TRBV10-3 and TRBJ2-1; D gene uncertain. Germline values: CDR1 ENHRY, CDR2 SYGVKD. The length of the CDR3 is 11 residues. Between the trimmed V and J ends, which lost 5 bases and 8 bases, there was a span of 7 bases. CDR3 residues: CAISNSDEQFF. As DNA, the CDR3 is TGTGCCATCAGTAATTCGGATGAGCAGTTCTTC.

J is TRBJ2-7 and V is TRBV19; tentative D call: TRBD1 (5 bases). The germline V gene encodes CDR1 LNHDA and CDR2 SQIVND (reference sequence). V was trimmed by 3 bases and J by 3 bases, leaving 15 bases between them. This CDR3 has 15 residues. The CDR3 DNA is TGTGCCAGTAGTATGTCGCGACAGCCGCTCTACGAGCAGTACTTC. Amino acids: CASSMSRQPLYEQYF.

The CDR3 region has the DNA TGCGCCAGCAGCTTGTTCGGTCGAGGGGGGGAGTACTTC. As protein: CASSLFGRGGEYF. This sequence joins TRBV5-1 and TRBJ2-7; possibly TRBD2 for D (7 bases). The V and J ends lost 1 base and 11 bases respectively, with 16 bases between them. Germline V gene data show CDR1 as SGHRS and CDR2 as YFSETQ. CDR3 length: 13 amino acids.

The rearrangement uses TRBV30 and TRBJ1-4; possibly TRBD1 for D (6 bases). Germline CDR1 reads GTSNPN; CDR2 reads SVGIG (reference sequence). The ends were cut back, 0 bases at V and 8 bases at J, with 13 bases in the middle. The CDR3 loop spans 14 amino acids. This CDR3 is CAWSVQGVNEKLFF. The CDR3 bases are TGTGCCTGGAGTGTACAGGGTGTAAACGAAAAACTGTTTTTT.

As DNA, the CDR3 is TGTGCCAGCAGCGTAGGTGGGGGCGGTGGCTATGGCTACACCTTC. Translation gives CASSVGGGGGYGYTF. The V and J genes are TRBV9 and TRBJ1-2, with TRBD1 as a possible D gene (6 bases). V was trimmed by 0 bases and J by 4 bases, leaving 13 bases between them. Germline V gene data show CDR1 as SGDLS and CDR2 as YYNGEE. This CDR3 spans 15 amino acids.

This clone came up a few times. CDR3 coding DNA: TGTGCCAGCAGTCGGACTAGCGGGACCTACGAGCAGTACTTC. Amino acid sequence: CASSRTSGTYEQYF. V usage is TRBV6-5 and J usage is TRBJ2-7; 12 nucleotides agree with TRBD2. Unmatched junction bases numbered 1, after V lost 5 bases and J lost 2 bases. There are 14 residues in the CDR3. CDR1 is MNHEY and CDR2 is SVGAGI in the germline V gene.

The rearrangement uses TRBV14 and TRBJ1-1, with a possible D match to TRBD1 (5 bases). The V end was cut by 4 bases, the J end by 13 bases, with 19 bases between. Germline values: CDR1 SGHDN, CDR2 FVKESK. This CDR3 spans 13 amino acids. The CDR3 region has the DNA TGTGCCAGCAGCCCCAGGGTACGTGGCGTTGGTTTCTTT. Amino acid sequence: CASSPRVRGVGFF.

As DNA, the CDR3 is TGTGCCAGCATGGCTAGCGGGAGTGGTGAGCAGTTCTTC. This translates into CASMASGSGEQFF. The chain recombines TRBV6-1 with TRBJ2-1; 10 bases match TRBD2. This CDR3 contains 13 residues. The J segment lost 9 bases and the V segment lost 7 bases, leaving 6 bases of the junction unmatched. Germline V gene lookup returns CDR1 MNHNS and CDR2 SASEGT.

The CDR3 DNA reads as TGTGCCAGCAGCCCTAAGAGGCTGAACACTGAAGCTTTCTTT. This gives the protein CASSPKRLNTEAFF. The chain couples TRBV6-5 to TRBJ1-1, with unresolved D. The V end was cut by 6 bases, the J end by 0 bases, with 11 bases between. CDR3 length: 14 amino acids. CDR1 and CDR2 from the germline V gene are MNHEY and SVGAGI.

The chain employs TRBV5-1 and TRBJ2-1; 7 positions match TRBD1. The J segment lost 6 bases and the V segment lost 3 bases, leaving 3 bases of the junction unmatched. The CDR3 is made up of 13 amino acids. Germline CDR1 is SGHRS and CDR2 is YFSETQ. CDR3 protein: CASSSGDSNEQFF. The CDR3 region has the DNA TGCGCCAGCAGCTCCGGGGACAGCAATGAGCAGTTCTTC.

The chain uses TRBV25-1 and TRBJ2-4, with 7 bases that match TRBD2. Looked up from germline, CDR1 is MGHDK and CDR2 is SYGVNS. V gave up 2 bases and J gave up 4 bases; unmatched junction bases: 2. CDR3 length: 14 amino acids. In DNA, the CDR3 is TGTGCCAGCAGTGAAAGCGGGGAGAAAAACATTCAGTACTTC. Translation gives CASSESGEKNIQYF. Full variable domain (rest looked up from reference TRBV25-1 and TRBJ2-4): EADIYQTPRYLVIGTGKKITLECSQTMGHDKMYWYQQDPGMELHLIHYSYGVNSTEKGDLSSESTVSRIRTEHFPLTLESARPSHTSQYLCASSESGEKNIQYFGAGTRLSVL.

The sample holds a few counts of this clone. The V gene is TRBV18, the J gene TRBJ1-1, with D possibly matching TRBD1 (5 bases). The CDR3 loop spans 15 amino acids. The germline gives CDR1 KGHSH, CDR2 LQKENI. The V and J ends lost 0 bases and 5 bases respectively, with 13 bases between them. This chain's CDR3 is CASSPPGAGGTEAFF. The CDR3 bases are TGTGCCAGCTCACCACCCGGGGCCGGGGGAACTGAAGCTTTCTTT. The variable domain in full, with the rest retrieved from reference TRBV18 and TRBJ1-1, is NAGVMQNPRHLVRRRGQEARLRCSPMKGHSHVYWYRQLPEEGLKFMVYLQKENIIDESGMPKERFSAEFPKEGPSILRIQQVVRGDSAAYFCASSPPGAGGTEAFFGQGTRLTVV.

V gene TRBV4-1 combines with J gene TRBJ1-6; D is ambiguous. CDR3 length: 18 amino acids. Germline-derived CDR1 and CDR2 are MGHRA and YSYEKL. V gave up 1 base and J gave up 0 bases, with 13 bases separating them. CDR3 in DNA: TGCGCCAGCAGCCAAGGACGGGAGGAGAGCTCCTATAATTCACCCCTCCACTTT. It specifies CASSQGREESSYNSPLHF.